This note documents a single TCR beta chain sequence. The entry originates in a study of cytomegalovirus exposure and HLA in healthy donors. Libraries were prepared by immunoSEQ multiplex PCR; TCRdb keeps only in-frame clonotypes and omits some of them. The table records some 160,000 clones, more than 75% of them present only once. Deletions cut 3 bases from V and 3 bases from J, with 14 bases between. Germline V gene data show CDR1 as SQVTM and CDR2 as ANQGSEA. The CDR3 totals 14 residues. This clonotype originated in a man aged 18 to 35 in good health and CMV-seronegative. Sequenced sample: PBMCs. The chain is built from TRBV29-1 and TRBJ1-1; D gene uncertain. CDR3 bases: TGCAGCGTTGACGGGTCGGAGATTTACACTGAAGCTTTCTTT. Residues: CSVDGSEIYTEAFF.